Included here is one TCR beta chain sequence, with context. No cognate antigen has been identified for it. Base quality data are lacking; no much larger clone is found one base away. This record belongs to a study of radiotherapy plus CTLA-4 blockade in lung cancer (dated by TCRdb to the late 2010s). About the study as a whole: Among enrolled patients, under 20% had an objective response and about 30% reached disease control.

Libraries were built with the immunoSEQ multiplex PCR assay. As stored in TCRdb, this immuneACCESS dataset retains in-frame rearrangements with V and J assigned. A fraction of the clones does not appear; measured against another copy, unresolved V genes explain less than half of the discrepancy, and the remainder lacks a known reason. The sample includes approximately 60,000 clones, with about 80% observed a single time. Jointly, the top ten make up around 6.6% of the sample. A distance of 14 bases separates the germline ends of V and J, which lose 4 bases and 5 bases respectively. CDR1 SQVTM and CDR2 ANQGSEA were looked up in the germline V gene. CDR3 length: 13 amino acids, cysteine to phenylalanine. The kept DNA is CDR3 alone, 39 bases in frame from the first base. Broader findings and caveats from the paper: Increased serum interferon-beta after radiation, together with early dynamic changes in blood T cell clones, were reported to be the strongest predictors of response. After treatment with radiotherapy and ipilimumab, TCR clones that came from tumors expanded in the peripheral blood.

The study tested focal radiation therapy combined with CTLA-4 blockade (ipilimumab) in patients with chemo-refractory metastatic non-small-cell lung cancer. The sample consisted of peripheral blood, taken from a patient treated with radiotherapy plus ipilimumab. Rearrangement joined TRBV29-1 to TRBJ1-1; the D gene is possibly TRBD1, with 6 bases matching. The sequence came from a human donor with non-small cell lung cancer whose response to radiotherapy plus ipilimumab could not be evaluated. The CDR3 in this case is CSVVGALVTEAFF. The DNA reads TGCAGCGTTGTGGGGGCTCTTGTTACTGAAGCTTTCTTT.